This TCR beta chain appears in the sequencing data of a study of T cell responses to AZD1222 COVID-19 vaccine. The overall study: Second-dose schedules of about 4 or about 12 weeks were combined.

Some clones are missing from TCRdb's copy, which holds only in-frame ones; the method was immunoSEQ multiplex PCR. The data hold approximately 67,000 clones, with roughly 85% observed a single time. This CDR3 is 16 amino acids long. The germline CDR1 and CDR2 sequences are MDHEN and SYDVKM. V gave up 3 bases and J gave up 0 bases, with 12 bases separating them. Findings of the study overall: Among the donors, most were white British and more were female, and clonal diversity was possibly underestimated.

This clone has only a few counts. What it binds is not known. The sample here was peripheral blood, taken on day 0 of AZD1222 vaccination. This TCR came from an adult in good health. The chain combines TRBV28 with TRBJ1-5; the D gene is possibly TRBD1 (5 bases). DNA for the CDR3: TGTGCCAGCAGTTTTAGGGGACGCTATAGCAATCAGCCCCAGCATTTT. Translation: CASSFRGRYSNQPQHF.